The clone carrying this TCR beta chain was seen a few times. Assay used: immunoSEQ multiplex PCR; TCRdb lists only in-frame clones, some missing. The profile shows 50,000 to 75,000 clones, roughly 90% of them singletons. This sample is drawn from a study of blood T cell repertoires in COVID-19. CDR1 is SGHKS and CDR2 is YYEKEE in the germline V gene (reference sequence). This CDR3 is built from 13 residues. Trimming took 5 bases from V and 7 from J, leaving 12 bases between them. This TCR was recovered from a man aged 55 to 70 with acute or convalescent COVID-19. The rearrangement uses TRBV5-5 and TRBJ2-2, with a tentative D call TRBD2 (5 bases). Specimen: peripheral blood. CDR3 sequence: CASRPEADGELFF. CDR3 nucleotide sequence: TGTGCCAGCAGACCAGAAGCGGACGGGGAGCTGTTTTTT.